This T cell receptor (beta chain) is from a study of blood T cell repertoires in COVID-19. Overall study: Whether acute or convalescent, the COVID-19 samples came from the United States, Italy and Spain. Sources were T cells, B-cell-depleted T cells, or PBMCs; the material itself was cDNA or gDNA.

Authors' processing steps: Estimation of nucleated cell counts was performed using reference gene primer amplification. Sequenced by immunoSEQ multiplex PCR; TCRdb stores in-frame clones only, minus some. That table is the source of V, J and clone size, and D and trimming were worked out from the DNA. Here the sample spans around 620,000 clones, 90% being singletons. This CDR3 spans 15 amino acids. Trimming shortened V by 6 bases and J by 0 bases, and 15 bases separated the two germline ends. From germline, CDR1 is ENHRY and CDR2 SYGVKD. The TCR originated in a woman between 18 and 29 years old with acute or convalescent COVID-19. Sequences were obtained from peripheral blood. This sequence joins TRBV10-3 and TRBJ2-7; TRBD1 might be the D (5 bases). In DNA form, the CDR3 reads TGTGCCATCAGGCTGTTTCAGGGTAGCTCCTACGAGCAGTACTTC. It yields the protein CAIRLFQGSSYEQYF.